Each of the 27 T cell receptor beta chains below was sequenced from the same sample in a study of CD8 T cells in Susac syndrome. With random hexamers, reverse transcription was performed on about 0.45 to 1 ug of RNA. MiXCR was run by TCRdb on the immunoSEQ multiplex PCR reads, yielding one entry per CDR3 protein. In the table there are 300,000 to 350,000 distinct CDR3 sequences, 92% of which are singletons. Sequencing input: CD4+ T cells from PBMCs. The receptors were sampled from a human donor with multiple sclerosis.

The chain employs TRBV19 and TRBJ1-2; D uncertain. The CDR3 runs 13 residues. V was cut by 8 bases and J by 6 bases, with 16 bases left in between. Germline V gene sequence: CDR1 LNHDA, CDR2 SQIVND (reference sequence). For the CDR3, the DNA is TGTGCCAGTGGCTTGGCTGGAATTCATGGCTACACCTTC. Translating it yields CASGLAGIHGYTF.

The chain uses TRBV24-1 and TRBJ2-3; perhaps TRBD1 as D (5 bases). Germline V gene sequence: CDR1 KGHDR, CDR2 SFDVKD. Trimming took 4 bases from V and 3 from J, leaving 13 bases between them. The CDR3 extends over 15 amino acids. CDR3 protein: CATSDRQWGTDTQYF. In nucleotides, the CDR3 is TGTGCCACCAGTGACCGACAGTGGGGAACAGATACGCAGTATTTT.

The chain combines TRBV24-1 with TRBJ1-2; D not certain. V lost 3 bases to trimming and J lost 8 bases, with 9 bases between them. This CDR3 has 12 residues. Looked up from germline, CDR1 is KGHDR and CDR2 is SFDVKD. CDR3 in amino acids: CATSDTYGGYTF. The CDR3 DNA sequence: TGTGCCACCAGTGATACTTACGGGGGCTACACCTTC.

The chain combines TRBV18 with TRBJ2-7; 13 positions match TRBD2. This CDR3 has 15 residues. The V gene's germline CDR1 is KGHSH and CDR2 LQKENI. Trimming at V came to 5 bases and at J to 7 bases, leaving 8 bases not matched to a gene. CDR3 sequence: CASSTSGLAGEEQYF. Written as DNA, the CDR3 is TGTGCCAGCTCAACCTCAGGACTAGCGGGAGAGGAGCAGTACTTC.

The rearrangement links TRBV4-2 to TRBJ2-2, with D uncertain. Germline CDR1 LGHNA, CDR2 YNFKEQ. Trimming shortened V by 2 bases and J by 1 base, and 11 bases separated the two germline ends. CDR3 length: 16 residues. CDR3: CASSQFELGNTGELFF. As DNA, the CDR3 is TGTGCCAGCAGCCAATTCGAACTGGGGAACACCGGGGAGCTGTTTTTT.

This clonotype was recorded once. The gene calls are TRBV18 and TRBJ1-1, with D unclear. The CDR3 runs 12 residues. The germline V gene encodes CDR1 KGHSH and CDR2 LQKENI. V shed 2 bases and J shed 5 bases, with 6 bases lying between them. The CDR3 DNA sequence: TGTGCCAGCTCACCAGGGCAGACTGAAGCTTTCTTT. Protein product: CASSPGQTEAFF.

This rearrangement joins TRBV10-1 to TRBJ1-6; 11 bases fit TRBD1. Unmatched junction bases numbered 9, after V lost 6 bases and J lost 2 bases. Germline CDR1 and CDR2: WNHNN and SYGVQD (reference sequence). The CDR3 extends over 18 amino acids. The DNA for the CDR3 is TGCGCCAGCAGACATGAGGGACAGGGGGTGACCTATAATTCACCCCTCCACTTT. This gives the protein CASRHEGQGVTYNSPLHF.

The chain employs TRBV3-1 and TRBJ1-1, with TRBD1 as a possible D gene (6 bases). CDR1 and CDR2 (germline): LGHDT, YNNKEL (reference sequence). The CDR3 extends over 16 amino acids. Trimming pared 4 bases from V and 0 bases from J, leaving 15 bases between. Here the CDR3 reads CASSLTGGFMNTEAFF. CDR3 nucleotides: TGTGCCAGCAGCCTGACAGGAGGTTTTATGAACACTGAAGCTTTCTTT.

The V gene is TRBV2, the J gene TRBJ1-1, with a tentative D call TRBD1 (5 bases). The V and J ends lost 6 bases and 4 bases respectively, with 15 bases between them. Germline CDR1 is SNHLY and CDR2 is FYNNEI. The CDR3 has 14 residues. The CDR3 loop is CASSEGQGSTEAFF. Here the CDR3 DNA reads TGTGCCAGCAGCGAGGGCCAGGGCTCCACTGAAGCTTTCTTT.

The genes are TRBV4-3 and TRBJ2-3; no definite D call. The CDR3 consists of 12 residues. V lost 3 bases and J lost 7, with 8 bases in between. From germline, CDR1 is LGHNA and CDR2 YSLEER. The chain's CDR3 is CASSHDVNTQYF. The CDR3 bases are TGCGCCAGCAGCCACGATGTCAATACGCAGTATTTT.

CDR3 amino acids: CASKLETGHYGYTF. In DNA, the CDR3 is TGTGCCAGCAAGCTCGAGACAGGGCACTATGGCTACACCTTC. The chain is built from TRBV2 and TRBJ1-2; 7 nucleotides align to TRBD1. Germline V gene data show CDR1 as SNHLY and CDR2 as FYNNEI. The CDR3 extends over 14 amino acids. Germline trimming cut 7 bases from V and 3 bases from J; bases unmatched to any gene: 8.

The chain uses TRBV12-3 or TRBV12-4 and TRBJ1-2; D is perhaps TRBD1 (5 bases). V lost 1 base and J 4 bases, leaving 10 bases between the germline ends. The CDR3 spans 14 residues. DNA for the CDR3: TGTGCCAGCAGTTTAGGAGGGGATGGCTATGGCTACACCTTC. Its protein product is CASSLGGDGYGYTF.

The rearrangement uses TRBV19 and TRBJ1-3; D uncertain. In germline, CDR1 is LNHDA, CDR2 SQIVND (reference sequence). Trimming removed 8 bases from V and 5 bases from J, with 34 bases in between. The CDR3 has 20 amino acids. CDR3 loop: CASCPHLLRATRGSRNTIYF. CDR3 coding DNA: TGTGCCAGTTGTCCACATCTTCTCCGGGCCACCCGGGGAAGTAGAAACACCATATATTTT.

J is TRBJ1-1 and V is TRBV12-3 or TRBV12-4; weak D call: TRBD1 (5 bases). V was shortened by 6 bases and J by 5 bases, with 19 bases between the two germline ends. CDR3 length: 15 amino acids. The CDR3 sequence: CASRVARARGTEAFF. The CDR3 coding sequence is TGTGCCAGCAGAGTCGCCAGGGCGCGCGGAACTGAAGCTTTCTTT.

V is TRBV1 and J is TRBJ2-7; TRBD1, the D gene given by the table, was not confirmed from the DNA. TRBV1 is a pseudogene segment. This CDR3 contains 14 residues. The CDR3 protein is CTSSQGDIYYEQYF. CDR3 DNA: TGCACCAGCAGCCAAGGGGACATATACTACGAGCAGTACTTC.

The V and J genes are TRBV19 and TRBJ1-2; D perhaps matches TRBD1 (6 bases). The germline CDR1 and CDR2 sequences are LNHDA and SQIVND (reference sequence). V lost 4 bases and J lost 7, with 16 bases in between. This CDR3 is built from 14 residues. CDR3 region: CASSKGTGYAGYTF. The CDR3, as DNA: TGTGCCAGTAGTAAAGGTACAGGGTATGCTGGCTACACCTTC.

Only one count was recorded for this clonotype. J is TRBJ2-1 and V is TRBV20-1, with 10 bases matching TRBD1. In germline, CDR1 is DFQATT, CDR2 SNEGSKA (reference sequence). V shed 1 base, J shed 5 bases, and the junction held 8 bases outside the gene matches. This CDR3 contains 16 residues. The CDR3 DNA is TGCAGTGCTAGAGTCCTCCGGGACAGGGGCCACAATGAGCAGTTCTTC. The encoded protein is CSARVLRDRGHNEQFF.

This chain links TRBV23-1 with TRBJ2-1; 7 nucleotides agree with TRBD1. TRBV23-1 is labeled an ORF, and its function is uncertain. Trimming took 4 bases from V and 3 from J; bases not matched to a gene: 9. The CDR3 contains 16 residues. This CDR3 reads CASSRGQALSYNEQFF. The CDR3 coding sequence is TGCGCCAGCAGTCGAGGACAGGCATTAAGCTACAATGAGCAGTTCTTC.

CDR3 DNA: TGTGCCAGTAGTATTGGGGGGATAGAAAATGAAAAACTGTTTTTT. This sequence encodes CASSIGGIENEKLFF. The chain links TRBV19 to TRBJ1-4, with D maybe TRBD1 (5 bases). V dropped 3 bases and J dropped 5 bases, with 13 bases sitting between them. In germline, CDR1 is LNHDA, CDR2 SQIVND (reference sequence). This CDR3 is built from 15 residues.

The chain is built from TRBV12-3 or TRBV12-4 and TRBJ1-1; TRBD1 might be the D (5 bases). The CDR3 is 15 amino acids. V lost 1 base and J 4 bases, leaving 13 bases between the germline ends. Here the CDR3 reads CASSLVDVGGTEAFF. The CDR3 nucleotides are TGTGCCAGCAGTTTAGTAGACGTGGGGGGCACTGAAGCTTTCTTT.

This sequence joins TRBV7-2 and TRBJ2-1, with D tentatively TRBD2 (5 bases). V was clipped by 2 bases and J by 7 bases, with 9 bases between them. Germline loops: CDR1 SGHTA, CDR2 FQGNSA. CDR3 length: 13 residues. In DNA form, the CDR3 reads TGTGCCAGCAGCTTACGACTAAGGAATGAGCAGTTCTTC. This translates into CASSLRLRNEQFF.

This sequence joins TRBV7-3 and TRBJ1-1; TRBD1 matches at 8 bases. The length of the CDR3 is 15 residues. The V gene end was trimmed by 4 bases and the J gene end by 0 bases; junction bases not matched to a gene: 4. Germline CDR1 SGHTA, CDR2 FQGTGA. The CDR3: CASSSAGGMNTEAFF. CDR3 DNA: TGTGCCAGCAGCTCTGCAGGGGGCATGAACACTGAAGCTTTCTTT.

This sequence joins TRBV20-1 and TRBJ1-4; no reliable D call. The CDR3 length is 15 residues. V was trimmed by 4 bases and J by 0 bases, leaving 12 bases between them. In germline, CDR1 is DFQATT, CDR2 SNEGSKA (reference sequence). This CDR3 is CSAISGPATNEKLFF. The CDR3 DNA reads TGCAGTGCTATCAGCGGACCGGCAACTAATGAAAAACTGTTTTTT.

The chain is built from TRBV4-1 and TRBJ2-1; 7 bases are a match to TRBD2. Trimming took 2 bases from V and 9 from J; bases not matched to a gene: 7. Germline CDR1 and CDR2: MGHRA and YSYEKL. The length of the CDR3 is 14 residues. The CDR3 DNA reads TGCGCCAGCAGCCAACCGGGAGGATTTGCTGAGCAGTTCTTC. Protein sequence: CASSQPGGFAEQFF.

This sequence joins TRBV6-6 and TRBJ1-4; TRBD1 is a possible D gene (5 bases). In germline, CDR1 is MNHNY, CDR2 SVGAGI (reference sequence). V lost 2 bases and J lost 7, with 14 bases in between. This CDR3 is 15 amino acids long. For the CDR3, the DNA is TGTGCCAGCAGTTACCCCACAGGCCCGAGTGAAAAACTGTTTTTT. This translates into CASSYPTGPSEKLFF.

This rearrangement joins TRBV24-1 to TRBJ2-1; 12 nucleotides line up with TRBD2. CDR1 and CDR2 from the germline V gene are KGHDR and SFDVKD. V gave up 4 bases and J gave up 7 bases; unmatched junction bases: 10. The CDR3 runs to 17 residues. CDR3 amino acids: CATSDRLAGGHQNEQFF. For the CDR3, the DNA is TGTGCCACCAGTGACCGGCTAGCGGGGGGGCATCAAAATGAGCAGTTCTTC.

The rearrangement joins TRBV6-2 or TRBV6-3 to TRBJ2-7, with TRBD1 matching over 7 bases. Trimming at V came to 6 bases and at J to 3 bases, leaving 11 bases not matched to a gene. The CDR3 contains 15 residues. Germline CDR1 and CDR2: MNHEY and SVGEGT. CDR3 DNA: TGTGCCAGCAGGAGACCGGGACAGAATTTCTACGAGCAGTACTTC. Amino acids: CASRRPGQNFYEQYF.